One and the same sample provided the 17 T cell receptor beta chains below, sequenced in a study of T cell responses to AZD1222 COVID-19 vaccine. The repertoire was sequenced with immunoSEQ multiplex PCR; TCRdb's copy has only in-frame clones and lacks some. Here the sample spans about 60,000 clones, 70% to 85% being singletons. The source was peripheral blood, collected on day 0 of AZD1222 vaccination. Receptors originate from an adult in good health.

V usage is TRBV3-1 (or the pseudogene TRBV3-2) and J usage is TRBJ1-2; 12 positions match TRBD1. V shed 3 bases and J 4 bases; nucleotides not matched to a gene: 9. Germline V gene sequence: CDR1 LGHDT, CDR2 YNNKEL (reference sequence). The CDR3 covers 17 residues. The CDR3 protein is CASSQGTGGVLGYGYTF. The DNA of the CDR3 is TGTGCCAGCAGCCAGGGGACAGGGGGCGTCCTGGGCTATGGCTACACCTTC.

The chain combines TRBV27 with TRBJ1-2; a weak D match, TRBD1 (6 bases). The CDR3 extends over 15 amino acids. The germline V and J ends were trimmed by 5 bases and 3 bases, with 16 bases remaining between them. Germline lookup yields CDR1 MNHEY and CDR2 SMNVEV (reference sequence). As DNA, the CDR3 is TGTGCCAGCAGTCCTGAATACAGGGCGCACTATGGCTACACCTTC. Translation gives CASSPEYRAHYGYTF.

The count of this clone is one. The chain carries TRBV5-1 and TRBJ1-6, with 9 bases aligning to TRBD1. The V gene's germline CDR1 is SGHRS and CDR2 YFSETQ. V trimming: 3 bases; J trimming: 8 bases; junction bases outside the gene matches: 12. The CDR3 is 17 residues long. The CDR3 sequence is CASSSRGTGRVDSPLHF. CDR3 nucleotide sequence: TGCGCCAGCAGCTCACGGGGGACAGGGAGAGTGGATTCACCCCTCCACTTT.

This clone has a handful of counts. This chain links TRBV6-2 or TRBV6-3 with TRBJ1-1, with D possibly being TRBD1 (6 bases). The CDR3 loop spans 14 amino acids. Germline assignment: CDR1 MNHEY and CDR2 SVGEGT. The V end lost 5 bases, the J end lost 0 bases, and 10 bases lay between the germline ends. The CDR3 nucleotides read TGTGCCAGCAGTCAAGGGGGTATGAACACTGAAGCTTTCTTT. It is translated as CASSQGGMNTEAFF.

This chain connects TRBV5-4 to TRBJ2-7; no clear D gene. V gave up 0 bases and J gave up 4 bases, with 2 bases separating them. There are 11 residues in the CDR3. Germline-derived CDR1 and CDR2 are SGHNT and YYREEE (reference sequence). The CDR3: CASSLAYEQYF. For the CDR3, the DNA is TGTGCCAGCAGCTTGGCTTACGAGCAGTACTTC.

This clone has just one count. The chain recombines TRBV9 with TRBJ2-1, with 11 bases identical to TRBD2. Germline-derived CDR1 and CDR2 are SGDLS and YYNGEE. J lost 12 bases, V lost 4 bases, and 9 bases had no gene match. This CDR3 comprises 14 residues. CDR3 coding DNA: TGTGCCAGCAGCCCTACTAGCGGGAGTGACGTGCAGTTCTTC. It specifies CASSPTSGSDVQFF.

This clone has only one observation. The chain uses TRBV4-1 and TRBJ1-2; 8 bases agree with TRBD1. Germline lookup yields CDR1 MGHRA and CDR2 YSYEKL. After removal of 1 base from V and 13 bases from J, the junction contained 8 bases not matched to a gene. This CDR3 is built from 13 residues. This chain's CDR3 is CASSQAGDRQGTF. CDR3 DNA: TGCGCCAGCAGCCAAGCTGGGGACAGGCAAGGCACCTTC.

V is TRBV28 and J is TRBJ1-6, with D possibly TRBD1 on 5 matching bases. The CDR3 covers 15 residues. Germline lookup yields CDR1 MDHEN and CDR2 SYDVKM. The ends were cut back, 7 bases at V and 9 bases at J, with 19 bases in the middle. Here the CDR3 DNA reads TGTGCCAGCATAACAGGAGGCGACTTTGGTTCACCCCTCCACTTT. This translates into CASITGGDFGSPLHF.

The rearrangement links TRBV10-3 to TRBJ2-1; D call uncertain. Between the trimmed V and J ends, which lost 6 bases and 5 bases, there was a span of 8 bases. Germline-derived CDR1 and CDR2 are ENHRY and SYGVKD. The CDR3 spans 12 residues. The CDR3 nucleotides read TGTGCCATCAGGGTTCGTGACAATGAGCAGTTCTTC. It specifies CAIRVRDNEQFF.

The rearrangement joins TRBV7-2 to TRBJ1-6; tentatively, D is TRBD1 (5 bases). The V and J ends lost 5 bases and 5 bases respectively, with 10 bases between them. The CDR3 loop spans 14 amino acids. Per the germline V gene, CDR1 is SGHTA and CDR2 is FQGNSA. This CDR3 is CASSPRQHNSPLHF. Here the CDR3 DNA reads TGTGCCAGCAGCCCCCGACAGCATAATTCACCCCTCCACTTT.

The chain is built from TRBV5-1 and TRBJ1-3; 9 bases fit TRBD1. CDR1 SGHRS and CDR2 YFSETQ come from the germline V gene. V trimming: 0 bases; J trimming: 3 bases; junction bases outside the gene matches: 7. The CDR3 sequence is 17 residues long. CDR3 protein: CASSLGDRAFGGNTIYF. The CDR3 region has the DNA TGCGCCAGCAGCTTGGGGGACAGGGCCTTCGGTGGAAACACCATATATTTT. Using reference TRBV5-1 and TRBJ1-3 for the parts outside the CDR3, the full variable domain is KAGVTQTPRYLIKTRGQQVTLSCSPISGHRSVSWYQQTPGQGLQFLFEYFSETQRNKGNFPGRFSGRQFSNSRSEMNVSTLELGDSALYLCASSLGDRAFGGNTIYFGEGSWLTVV.

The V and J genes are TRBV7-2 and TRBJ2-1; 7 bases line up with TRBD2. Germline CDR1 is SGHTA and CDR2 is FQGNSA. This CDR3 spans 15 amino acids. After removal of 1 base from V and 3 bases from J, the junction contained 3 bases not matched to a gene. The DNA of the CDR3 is TGTGCCAGCAGCTTAGTAGCGGGTCTCTACAATGAGCAGTTCTTC. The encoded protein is CASSLVAGLYNEQFF. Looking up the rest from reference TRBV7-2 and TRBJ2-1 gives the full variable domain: GAGVSQSPSNKVTEKGKDVELRCDPISGHTALYWYRQSLGQGLEFLIYFQGNSAPDKSGLPSDRFSAERTGGSVSTLTIQRTQQEDSAVYLCASSLVAGLYNEQFFGPGTRLTVL.

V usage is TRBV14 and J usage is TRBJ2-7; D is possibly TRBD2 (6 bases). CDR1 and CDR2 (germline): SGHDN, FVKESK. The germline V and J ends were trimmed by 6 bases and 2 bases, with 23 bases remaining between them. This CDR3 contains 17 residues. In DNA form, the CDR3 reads TGTGCCAGCAGTCCCATGGGTAGCGGACTGAGAACCTACGAGCAGTACGTC. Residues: CASSPMGSGLRTYEQYV.

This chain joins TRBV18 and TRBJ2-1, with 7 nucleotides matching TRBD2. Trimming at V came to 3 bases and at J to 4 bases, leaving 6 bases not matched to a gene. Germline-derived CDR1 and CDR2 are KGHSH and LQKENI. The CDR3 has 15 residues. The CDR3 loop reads CASSPASGKYNEQFF. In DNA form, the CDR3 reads TGTGCCAGCTCACCCGCAAGCGGGAAGTACAATGAGCAGTTCTTC.

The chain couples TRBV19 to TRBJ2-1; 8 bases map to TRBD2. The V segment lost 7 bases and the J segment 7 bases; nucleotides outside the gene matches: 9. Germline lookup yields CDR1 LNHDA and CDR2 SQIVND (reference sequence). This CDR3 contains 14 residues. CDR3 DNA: TGTGCCAGTACCCCCGGGGCTAGCGGGAATGAGCAGTTCTTC. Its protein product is CASTPGASGNEQFF.

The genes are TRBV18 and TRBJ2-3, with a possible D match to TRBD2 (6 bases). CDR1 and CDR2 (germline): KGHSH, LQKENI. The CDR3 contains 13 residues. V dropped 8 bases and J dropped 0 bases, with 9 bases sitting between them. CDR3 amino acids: CASAGLSTDTQYF. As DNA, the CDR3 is TGTGCCAGCGCGGGACTGAGCACAGATACGCAGTATTTT.

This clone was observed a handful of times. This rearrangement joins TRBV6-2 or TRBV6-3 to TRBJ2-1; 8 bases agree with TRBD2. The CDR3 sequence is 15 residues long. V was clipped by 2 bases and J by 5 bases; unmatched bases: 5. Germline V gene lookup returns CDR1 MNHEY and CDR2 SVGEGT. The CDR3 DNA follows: TGTGCCAGCAGTTACGGGACTAGTCTCGACAATGAGCAGTTCTTC. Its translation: CASSYGTSLDNEQFF.